What follows describes a single T cell receptor (beta chain). The PCR had 60 Vbeta and 13 Jbeta primers. Profiled with immunoSEQ multiplex PCR; TCRdb holds only in-frame clones, not every one. The data show 200,000 to 250,000 clones, around 80% seen once. The CDR3 runs 14 residues. The germline V and J ends were trimmed by 4 bases and 7 bases, with 14 bases remaining between them. Per the germline V gene, CDR1 is LGHNA and CDR2 is YSLEER. This entry belongs to a study of cytomegalovirus exposure and HLA in healthy donors. Study summary: HLA-typed donors contributed 65 million to 85 million unique TCRs, which were held in an early data release.

The TCR originated in a man in his forties or fifties in good health and CMV-seronegative. The chain joins TRBV4-3 to TRBJ2-1; TRBD1 is a possible D gene (5 bases). The sequencing sample was made of PBMCs. DNA for the CDR3: TGCGCCAGCAGCCCCAGAAGGGCAGGGAATGAGCAGTTCTTC. This encodes CASSPRRAGNEQFF.